These 22 T cell receptor beta chains were sequenced from one sample in a study of OX40 agonist ivuxolimab in advanced cancers. Libraries came from the immunoSEQ multiplex PCR assay. Entries here come from immuneACCESS through TCRdb and include only in-frame sequences with V and J called. Some clones fail to appear in such tables; in the studies checked, an unresolved V gene covers under half of the shortfall, and the cause of the remainder is unknown. The sample table lists about 69,000 clones, about 80% of them with a count of one. The ten largest make up around 2.3% of the sample. The source was CD4+ or CD8+ T cells sorted from blood, collected in a trial of the OX40 agonist ivuxolimab. Receptor source: an adult with an advanced solid tumor such as melanoma, head and neck, liver or kidney cancer.

Judged by abundance, this clone is medium-sized. This rearrangement joins TRBV5-4 to TRBJ1-1, with D perhaps matching TRBD1 (6 bases). CDR1 is SGHNT, CDR2 YYREEE, per germline (reference sequence). V lost 4 bases to trimming and J lost 3 bases, with 10 bases between them. CDR3 length: 13 residues. The CDR3 coding sequence is TGTGCCAGCAGCCCAGGACAGTACACTGAAGCTTTCTTT. This codes for CASSPGQYTEAFF.

The chain is built from TRBV9 and TRBJ2-1; D is unresolved. Germline V lookup: CDR1 SGDLS, CDR2 YYNGEE. This CDR3 region has 15 residues. V was shortened by 0 bases and J by 0 bases, with 7 bases between the two germline ends. For the CDR3, the DNA is TGTGCCAGCAGCGTAGTCCCGGACTCCTACAATGAGCAGTTCTTC. As protein: CASSVVPDSYNEQFF.

As regards this clone: This sample includes further DNA sequences coding for the same CDR3. The V and J genes are TRBV5-1 and TRBJ1-2; D gene ambiguous. The CDR3 runs 13 residues. The germline CDR1 and CDR2 sequences are SGHRS and YFSETQ. V lost 0 bases to trimming and J lost 2 bases, with 5 bases between them. The CDR3 reads CASSLGTNYGYTF. The CDR3 bases are TGCGCCAGCAGCTTGGGGACCAACTATGGCTACACCTTC. The whole variable domain, filled in from reference TRBV5-1 and TRBJ1-2, reads KAGVTQTPRYLIKTRGQQVTLSCSPISGHRSVSWYQQTPGQGLQFLFEYFSETQRNKGNFPGRFSGRQFSNSRSEMNVSTLELGDSALYLCASSLGTNYGYTFGSGTRLTVV.

This clone showed up just once. The chain is built from TRBV27 and TRBJ2-1; TRBD2 matches at 9 bases. The CDR3 loop spans 15 amino acids. V dropped 8 bases and J dropped 12; count of bases not matched to a gene: 17. Germline assignment: CDR1 MNHEY and CDR2 SMNVEV (reference sequence). In DNA form, the CDR3 reads TGTGCCAGCTTTCCCCAGGGGCTCGCGGGAGGGTCGCAGTTCTTC. Protein product: CASFPQGLAGGSQFF.

The rearrangement joins TRBV4-1 to TRBJ1-5; D is undetermined. The V end was cut by 2 bases, the J end by 3 bases, with 14 bases between. Germline-derived CDR1 and CDR2 are MGHRA and YSYEKL. This CDR3 is built from 16 residues. Here the CDR3 DNA reads TGCGCCAGCAGCCAAAGTGGAGTCCTATACAATCAGCCCCAGCATTTT. Residues: CASSQSGVLYNQPQHF.

The V and J genes are TRBV7-9 and TRBJ1-1; D gene unclear. The germline V gene has CDR1 SEHNR and CDR2 FQNEAQ (reference sequence). Deletions cut 1 base from V and 4 bases from J, with 10 bases between. This CDR3 contains 14 residues. The CDR3 region is CASSLGPSGTEAFF. As DNA, the CDR3 is TGTGCCAGCAGCTTAGGTCCCAGCGGCACTGAAGCTTTCTTT.

The chain couples TRBV6-5 to TRBJ2-7, with a weak D call TRBD1 (6 bases). Germline CDR1 is MNHEY and CDR2 is SVGAGI. CDR3 length equals 14 residues. V shed 2 bases and J shed 4 bases, with 12 bases lying between them. CDR3 bases: TGTGCCAGCAGTTACGTCCAGGGGCGGTACGAGCAGTACTTC. As protein: CASSYVQGRYEQYF.

This rearrangement joins TRBV7-3 to TRBJ1-6; D unclear. The V end was cut by 6 bases, the J end by 0 bases, with 6 bases between. The CDR3 totals 14 residues. Germline V gene data show CDR1 as SGHTA and CDR2 as FQGTGA. The CDR3 coding sequence is TGTGCCAGCAGGAACAGCTCCTATAATTCACCCCTCCACTTT. It codes for CASRNSSYNSPLHF.

In this sample, this clone turned up once. The chain combines TRBV6-5 with TRBJ1-2; D is unclear. This CDR3 is built from 14 residues. With 4 bases removed from V and 6 bases from J, the gap between germline ends came to 15 bases. Germline CDR1 is MNHEY and CDR2 is SVGAGI. CDR3 nucleotide sequence: TGTGCCAGCAGTTCTCTCCCTGGGAAAAATGGCTACACCTTC. Protein sequence: CASSSLPGKNGYTF.

J is TRBJ1-4 and V is TRBV4-2; 9 nucleotides agree with TRBD1. CDR1 is LGHNA, CDR2 YNFKEQ, per germline. The V segment lost 0 bases and the J segment 8 bases; nucleotides outside the gene matches: 4. The CDR3 sequence is 15 residues long. DNA of the CDR3: TGTGCCAGCAGCCAAGAGGGACAGGGAAGGGAAAAACTGTTTTTT. Residues: CASSQEGQGREKLFF.

The chain has TRBV5-1 and TRBJ1-5; D gene unclear. Trimming cost V 0 bases and J 4 bases, with 8 bases left between them. CDR1 and CDR2 (germline): SGHRS, YFSETQ. This CDR3 has 14 amino acids. For the CDR3, the DNA is TGCGCCAGCAGCTTGGGGGGTTTTAATCAGCCCCAGCATTTT. Encoded protein: CASSLGGFNQPQHF.

The chain employs TRBV20-1 and TRBJ1-5, with D unresolved. In germline, CDR1 is DFQATT, CDR2 SNEGSKA (reference sequence). This CDR3 spans 11 amino acids. V dropped 3 bases and J dropped 6 bases, with 6 bases sitting between them. The CDR3: CSASGGQPQHF. The CDR3 region has the DNA TGCAGTGCTAGCGGCGGTCAGCCCCAGCATTTT.

The V gene is TRBV6-1, the J gene TRBJ1-2; maybe TRBD1 (6 bases). The CDR3 runs to 15 residues. Germline values: CDR1 MNHNS, CDR2 SASEGT. The V end lost 4 bases, the J end lost 2 bases, and 14 bases lay between the germline ends. This chain's CDR3 is CASSGFRDKNYGYTF. In DNA, the CDR3 is TGTGCCAGCAGTGGGTTCCGGGACAAGAACTATGGCTACACCTTC.

The gene calls are TRBV5-1 and TRBJ2-5; 7 nucleotides line up with TRBD1. The CDR3 has 15 amino acids. The V segment lost 4 bases and the J segment 5 bases; nucleotides outside the gene matches: 11. The germline V gene encodes CDR1 SGHRS and CDR2 YFSETQ. In DNA form, the CDR3 reads TGCGCCAGCAGCCAGACAGGGCTGATAATGGAGACCCAGTACTTC. Translated: CASSQTGLIMETQYF.

The gene calls are TRBV30 and TRBJ1-5, with TRBD1 matching 11 bases. Germline-derived CDR1 and CDR2 are GTSNPN and SVGIG (reference sequence). Unmatched junction bases numbered 9, after V lost 3 bases and J lost 2 bases. This CDR3 spans 17 amino acids. The CDR3 sequence: CAWSHGTGGKGNQPQHF. CDR3 nucleotides: TGTGCCTGGAGCCACGGGACAGGGGGTAAGGGCAATCAGCCCCAGCATTTT.

This clone came up once. This chain links TRBV18 with TRBJ1-2, with D perhaps matching TRBD1 (5 bases). Per germline, CDR1 KGHSH and CDR2 LQKENI. The CDR3 sequence is 14 residues long. The V and J ends lost 0 bases and 8 bases respectively, with 13 bases between them. As DNA, the CDR3 is TGTGCCAGCTCACCACCGACAGTAACGGAGGGCTACACCTTC. The encoded protein is CASSPPTVTEGYTF.

The chain combines TRBV7-8 with TRBJ1-1; D is perhaps TRBD1 (6 bases). The CDR3 consists of 13 residues. The germline gives CDR1 SGHVS, CDR2 FQNEAQ. Deletions cut 5 bases from V and 4 bases from J, with 11 bases between. The CDR3 loop reads CASSQGSGTEAFF. The CDR3 DNA reads TGTGCCAGCAGCCAGGGGAGCGGCACTGAAGCTTTCTTT. Drawing the rest from reference TRBV7-8 and TRBJ1-1, the complete variable domain is GAGVSQSPRYKVAKRGQDVALRCDPISGHVSLFWYQQALGQGPEFLTYFQNEAQLDKSGLPSDRFFAERPEGSVSTLKIQRTQQEDSAVYLCASSQGSGTEAFFGQGTRLTVV.

This clone was seen a few times. This chain joins TRBV10-2 and TRBJ1-6; D uncertain. Deletions cut 3 bases from V and 1 base from J, with 7 bases between. CDR1 is WSHSY, CDR2 SAAADI, per germline. The CDR3 consists of 15 residues. CDR3 DNA sequence: TGCGCCAGCAGTGACAACAAATCCTATAATTCACCCCTCCACTTT. Its translation is CASSDNKSYNSPLHF.

This clone is medium-sized within its sample. The chain couples TRBV18 to TRBJ1-5; 7 bases are a match to TRBD1. CDR1 and CDR2 (germline): KGHSH, LQKENI. The J segment lost 0 bases and the V segment lost 6 bases, leaving 8 bases of the junction unmatched. The CDR3 is 16 amino acids. The DNA of the CDR3 is TGTGCCAGCTCCCTGACAGGGACCTCTAGCAATCAGCCCCAGCATTTT. It specifies CASSLTGTSSNQPQHF.

This chain joins TRBV5-6 and TRBJ2-5; D is possibly TRBD2 (5 bases). V was trimmed by 4 bases and J by 5 bases, leaving 9 bases between them. The germline V gene has CDR1 SGHDT and CDR2 YYEEEE. This CDR3 has 12 residues. The CDR3 region is CASSRGEETQYF. The CDR3 bases are TGTGCCAGCAGCCGTGGGGAGGAGACCCAGTACTTC.

This sequence joins TRBV7-2 and TRBJ2-5; TRBD1 is a possible D gene (5 bases). The CDR3 loop spans 14 amino acids. V was clipped by 5 bases and J by 2 bases, with 12 bases between them. Per germline, CDR1 SGHTA and CDR2 FQGNSA. The CDR3 region has the DNA TGTGCCAGCAGCCCTGGTCGGACACAAGAGACCCAGTACTTC. This encodes CASSPGRTQETQYF. The full variable domain, rest sourced from reference TRBV7-2 and TRBJ2-5, is GAGVSQSPSNKVTEKGKDVELRCDPISGHTALYWYRQSLGQGLEFLIYFQGNSAPDKSGLPSDRFSAERTGGSVSTLTIQRTQQEDSAVYLCASSPGRTQETQYFGPGTRLLVL.

This chain links TRBV5-6 with TRBJ1-3; 9 bases match TRBD1. Germline V lookup: CDR1 SGHDT, CDR2 YYEEEE. The CDR3 extends over 16 amino acids. With V trimmed by 4 bases and J by 4 bases, 9 bases remained unmatched. The CDR3 is CASSGTGGASGNTIYF. The CDR3 nucleotides read TGTGCCAGCAGCGGAACAGGGGGCGCGTCAGGAAACACCATATATTTT.